Listed here are 23 T cell receptor beta chains from one sample, sequenced in a study of T cell changes during pregnancy in multiple sclerosis. Some clones are missing from TCRdb's copy, which holds only in-frame ones; the method was immunoSEQ multiplex PCR. The sample holds roughly 89,000 clones, 90% to 95% seen once. The input for sequencing was peripheral blood, taken in the third trimester of pregnancy. These receptors were taken from a female donor with multiple sclerosis, enrolled in a pregnancy study.

The chain carries TRBV19 and TRBJ1-1, with D possibly being TRBD1 (6 bases). V was shortened by 3 bases and J by 0 bases, with 17 bases between the two germline ends. Germline-derived CDR1 and CDR2 are LNHDA and SQIVND (reference sequence). The CDR3 has 17 residues. CDR3: CASSMPNREPLNTEAFF. The CDR3 DNA is TGTGCCAGTAGTATGCCGAACAGGGAGCCCCTGAACACTGAAGCTTTCTTT.

The rearrangement links TRBV28 to TRBJ1-5; TRBD1 is a possible D gene (6 bases). Germline CDR1 MDHEN, CDR2 SYDVKM. This CDR3 region has 14 residues. V lost 4 bases and J 6 bases, leaving 13 bases between the germline ends. The CDR3 region is CASSYREYFQPQHF. CDR3 in DNA: TGTGCCAGCAGTTACAGGGAATATTTTCAGCCCCAGCATTTT.

The chain carries TRBV7-9 and TRBJ2-2, with D maybe TRBD1 (5 bases). The CDR3 totals 16 residues. Per germline, CDR1 SEHNR and CDR2 FQNEAQ (reference sequence). Trimming took off 5 bases at V and 1 base at J, with 14 bases between the two ends. For the CDR3, the DNA is TGTGCCAGCAGCCGGTCAGGTACAGGGAACACCGGGGAGCTGTTTTTT. Translated: CASSRSGTGNTGELFF.

V gene TRBV11-2 combines with J gene TRBJ1-2; 7 bases fit TRBD1. The ends lost 5 bases at V and 4 bases at J; junction bases unmatched: 13. CDR3 length equals 16 residues. Looked up from germline, CDR1 is SGHAT and CDR2 is FQNNGV. Written as DNA, the CDR3 is TGTGCCAGCAGCCAAGGACAGGATTACGCCTTCTATGGCTACACCTTC. Translated: CASSQGQDYAFYGYTF.

CDR3 residues: CSVLGQGPYEQYF. The CDR3 region has the DNA TGCAGCGTTTTAGGACAGGGACCGTACGAGCAGTACTTC. The chain links TRBV29-1 to TRBJ2-7; 8 bases fit TRBD1. The CDR3 sequence is 13 residues long. CDR1 SQVTM and CDR2 ANQGSEA come from the germline V gene. Germline trimming cut 5 bases from V and 4 bases from J; bases unmatched to any gene: 7.

The V and J genes are TRBV19 and TRBJ2-3; D might be TRBD2 (6 bases). CDR1 is LNHDA, CDR2 SQIVND, per germline (reference sequence). Trimming removed 6 bases from V and 2 bases from J, with 12 bases in between. The CDR3 extends over 14 amino acids. The DNA of the CDR3 is TGTGCCAGTAGCGGGACTGTACTCACAGATACGCAGTATTTT. Protein product: CASSGTVLTDTQYF. Complete variable domain (other parts from reference TRBV19 and TRBJ2-3): DGGITQSPKYLFRKEGQNVTLSCEQNLNHDAMYWYRQDPGQGLRLIYYSQIVNDFQKGDIAEGYSVSREKKESFPLTVTSAQKNPTAFYLCASSGTVLTDTQYFGPGTRLTVL.

The chain is built from TRBV19 and TRBJ2-7; 8 bases fit TRBD1. CDR3 length: 15 amino acids. Germline V gene data show CDR1 as LNHDA and CDR2 as SQIVND (reference sequence). Trimming took 5 bases from V and 0 from J; bases not matched to a gene: 6. The CDR3 protein is CASSVGQAGSYEQYF. As DNA, the CDR3 is TGTGCCAGTAGTGTGGGACAGGCTGGCTCCTACGAGCAGTACTTC. The variable domain in full, with the rest retrieved from reference TRBV19 and TRBJ2-7, is DGGITQSPKYLFRKEGQNVTLSCEQNLNHDAMYWYRQDPGQGLRLIYYSQIVNDFQKGDIAEGYSVSREKKESFPLTVTSAQKNPTAFYLCASSVGQAGSYEQYFGPGTRLTVT.

The J gene is TRBJ1-4, the V gene TRBV9, with TRBD1 as a possible D gene (6 bases). V shed 3 bases and J shed 8 bases, with 14 bases lying between them. Germline V gene lookup returns CDR1 SGDLS and CDR2 YYNGEE. The CDR3 totals 14 residues. The CDR3: CASSATGLGEKLFF. The CDR3 DNA reads TGTGCCAGCAGCGCTACAGGGTTAGGAGAAAAACTGTTTTTT. Complete variable domain (other parts from reference TRBV9 and TRBJ1-4): DSGVTQTPKHLITATGQRVTLRCSPRSGDLSVYWYQQSLDQGLQFLIQYYNGEERAKGNILERFSAQQFPDLHSELNLSSLELGDSALYFCASSATGLGEKLFFGSGTQLSVL.

Only one count was recorded for this clone. V and J are TRBV13 and TRBJ2-1; 13 nucleotides match TRBD2. Looked up from germline, CDR1 is PRHDT and CDR2 is FYEKMQ (reference sequence). The CDR3 sequence is 15 residues long. Germline trimming cut 5 bases from V and 10 bases from J; bases unmatched to any gene: 8. CDR3 loop: CASSPGLAGSGEQFF. CDR3 nucleotide sequence: TGTGCCAGCAGCCCGGGACTAGCGGGATCTGGGGAGCAGTTCTTC.

The rearrangement uses TRBV12-2 and TRBJ2-3; the table names TRBD2, a call not compared with the DNA. TRBV12-2 corresponds to a pseudogene. The CDR3 totals 17 residues. The CDR3 DNA is TGTGCAAGTCGCTACCACAAAGGAGCGGGAGCGGCGGATACGCAGTATTTT. Translated: CASRYHKGAGAADTQYF.

The genes are TRBV5-8 and TRBJ2-1, with 8 bases fitting TRBD1. After removal of 6 bases from V and 2 bases from J, the junction contained 4 bases not matched to a gene. Germline assignment: CDR1 SGHTS and CDR2 YDEGEE. The CDR3 contains 14 residues. This CDR3 is CASTPGQAYNEQFF. DNA of the CDR3: TGTGCCAGCACCCCGGGACAGGCCTACAATGAGCAGTTCTTC.

The CDR3 loop is CASSLTSIAGERSQYF. The CDR3 DNA is TGTGCCAGCAGCTTAACGTCAATAGCGGGAGAAAGATCCCAGTACTTC. This chain links TRBV5-4 with TRBJ2-7, with 9 bases aligning to TRBD2. The CDR3 extends over 16 amino acids. Germline V gives CDR1 SGHNT, CDR2 YYREEE (reference sequence). Trimming took 2 bases from V and 10 from J; bases not matched to a gene: 16. The full variable domain, completed using reference TRBV5-4 and TRBJ2-7, is ETGVTQSPTHLIKTRGQQVTLRCSSQSGHNTVSWYQQALGQGPQFIFQYYREEENGRGNFPPRFSGLQFPNYSSELNVNALELDDSALYLCASSLTSIAGERSQYFGPGTRLTVT.

The chain joins TRBV27 to TRBJ2-2; 11 bases align to TRBD2. The length of the CDR3 is 16 residues. Germline-derived CDR1 and CDR2 are MNHEY and SMNVEV (reference sequence). Unmatched junction bases numbered 4, after V lost 6 bases and J lost 1 base. Written as DNA, the CDR3 is TGTGCCAGCAGCCATAGCGGGAGGGTGAACACCGGGGAGCTGTTTTTT. Translating gives CASSHSGRVNTGELFF.

V usage is TRBV27 and J usage is TRBJ1-5; no clear D gene. V lost 5 bases and J lost 0, with 11 bases in between. Germline CDR1 and CDR2: MNHEY and SMNVEV (reference sequence). This CDR3 spans 15 amino acids. CDR3 loop: CASSLRVNSNQPQHF. The CDR3 DNA reads TGTGCCAGCAGTCTTAGAGTAAATAGCAATCAGCCCCAGCATTTT.

This sequence joins TRBV6-5 and TRBJ2-2, with 8 bases identical to TRBD2. Germline loops: CDR1 MNHEY, CDR2 SVGAGI. The CDR3 has 15 amino acids. Unmatched junction bases numbered 4, after V lost 2 bases and J lost 5 bases. Here the CDR3 reads CASSYHGGGTGELFF. CDR3 DNA: TGTGCCAGCAGTTACCACGGGGGGGGGACCGGGGAGCTGTTTTTT.

The chain joins TRBV10-3 to TRBJ2-5; a possible D gene is TRBD2 (6 bases). The CDR3 covers 15 residues. The V gene's germline CDR1 is ENHRY and CDR2 SYGVKD. Trimming took off 0 bases at V and 1 base at J, with 9 bases between the two ends. The CDR3 here is CAISESGGSQETQYF. The DNA for the CDR3 is TGTGCCATCAGTGAGTCTGGGGGGTCCCAAGAGACCCAGTACTTC.

The rearrangement links TRBV13 to TRBJ2-2, with 9 positions matching TRBD1. CDR1 is PRHDT, CDR2 FYEKMQ, per germline (reference sequence). This CDR3 is 15 amino acids long. V shed 4 bases, J shed 6 bases, and the junction held 6 bases outside the gene matches. CDR3 DNA: TGTGCCAGCAGCTCCAACAGGGGGCGGTCCGGGGAGCTGTTTTTT. Translating it yields CASSSNRGRSGELFF. The full variable domain, in which reference TRBV13 and TRBJ2-2 provide the parts outside the CDR3, is AAGVIQSPRHLIKEKRETATLKCYPIPRHDTVYWYQQGPGQDPQFLISFYEKMQSDKGSIPDRFSAQQFSDYHSELNMSSLELGDSALYFCASSSNRGRSGELFFGEGSRLTVL.

The rearrangement links TRBV29-1 to TRBJ1-3; D unclear. Trimming took 4 bases from V and 0 from J, leaving 4 bases between them. This CDR3 contains 12 residues. In germline, CDR1 is SQVTM, CDR2 ANQGSEA. CDR3 sequence reads: CSVVHSGNTIYF. DNA of the CDR3: TGCAGCGTTGTTCACTCTGGAAACACCATATATTTT.

The sample holds a few counts of this clone. This chain joins TRBV7-3 and TRBJ2-3; unclear D gene. V lost 0 bases to trimming and J lost 0 bases, with 7 bases between them. CDR1 and CDR2 (germline): SGHTA, FQGTGA. This CDR3 contains 15 residues. CDR3 sequence reads: CASSLTPSSTDTQYF. In DNA, the CDR3 is TGTGCCAGCAGCTTAACCCCGTCTAGCACAGATACGCAGTATTTT.

This sequence joins TRBV5-8 and TRBJ1-5, with TRBD1 matching 9 bases. CDR3 length: 18 residues. CDR1 is SGHTS, CDR2 YDEGEE, per germline. J was trimmed by 3 bases and V by 5 bases; bases with no gene match: 15. CDR3 in DNA: TGTGCCAGCAGGGCGACAGGGGGAATCCATTACGTCAATCAGCCCCAGCATTTT. It encodes CASRATGGIHYVNQPQHF. Complete variable domain (other parts from reference TRBV5-8 and TRBJ1-5): EAGVTQSPTHLIKTRGQQATLRCSPISGHTSVYWYQQALGLGLQFLLWYDEGEERNRGNFPPRFSGRQFPNYSSELNVNALELEDSALYLCASRATGGIHYVNQPQHFGDGTRLSIL.

This clone was picked up one time. CDR3 in amino acids: CASSTRLAGRYEQYF. The CDR3 nucleotides are TGTGCCAGCAGTACCAGACTAGCGGGAAGGTACGAGCAGTACTTC. This chain connects TRBV6-1 to TRBJ2-7; TRBD2 agrees at 11 bases. The V and J ends lost 5 bases and 4 bases, in that order; junction bases with no gene match: 7. Per the germline V gene, CDR1 is MNHNS and CDR2 is SASEGT. This CDR3 has 15 residues.

The rearrangement uses TRBV18 and TRBJ1-5; D is unclear. Germline CDR1 and CDR2: KGHSH and LQKENI. Deletions cut 3 bases from V and 1 base from J, with 7 bases between. The CDR3 sequence is 14 residues long. DNA of the CDR3: TGTGCCAGCTCACCGAGAGGAAGCAATCAGCCCCAGCATTTT. Protein sequence: CASSPRGSNQPQHF. The full variable domain, its missing parts supplied by reference TRBV18 and TRBJ1-5, is NAGVMQNPRHLVRRRGQEARLRCSPMKGHSHVYWYRQLPEEGLKFMVYLQKENIIDESGMPKERFSAEFPKEGPSILRIQQVVRGDSAAYFCASSPRGSNQPQHFGDGTRLSIL.

The chain carries TRBV5-1 and TRBJ1-1; D perhaps matches TRBD1 (5 bases). Trimming left V 3 bases short and J 3 bases short, with 15 bases between. The CDR3 runs to 15 residues. CDR1 and CDR2 (germline): SGHRS, YFSETQ. The CDR3 loop is CASSYFTSTDTEAFF. In DNA, the CDR3 is TGCGCCAGCAGCTATTTTACTTCGACAGACACTGAAGCTTTCTTT. Full variable domain (outside the CDR3, taken from reference TRBV5-1 and TRBJ1-1): KAGVTQTPRYLIKTRGQQVTLSCSPISGHRSVSWYQQTPGQGLQFLFEYFSETQRNKGNFPGRFSGRQFSNSRSEMNVSTLELGDSALYLCASSYFTSTDTEAFFGQGTRLTVV.